The source of this T cell receptor (beta chain) is a study of identical twins. This clonotype was seen a handful of times. Its target is not known. Unique molecular identifiers were in the cDNA, with template-switch universal primer binding. From the 5' RACE reads, TCRdb called clonotypes with MiXCR, one entry per CDR3 protein. The sample includes around 240,000 distinct CDR3 sequences, 5.5% to 7% of them seen just once. This CDR3 is 16 amino acids long. Germline V gene lookup returns CDR1 SGHTA and CDR2 FQGNSA. Trimming shortened V by 1 base and J by 2 bases, and 11 bases separated the two germline ends. Findings of the study overall: Fewer insertions were carried by abundant cord blood beta clonotypes, but none was seen in memory repertoires. Weaker excess twin sharing was seen among beta out-of-frame sequences.

The sample was also reused in another study, on yellow fever vaccine responses in identical twins.

The gene calls are TRBV7-2 and TRBJ2-2, with D perhaps being TRBD1 or TRBD2 (6 bases each). The TCR comes from a woman aged 18-29 years in good health. The material sequenced was memory (CD45RO+) T cells sorted from blood. In nucleotides, the CDR3 is TGTGCCAGCAGCTTAGTTTGGGGGGCTAACACCGGGGAGCTGTTTTTT. Its protein is CASSLVWGANTGELFF.